This TCR beta chain originates from a study of cytomegalovirus exposure and HLA in healthy donors. Germline CDR1 and CDR2: SGHRS and YFSETQ. Trimming removed 1 base at V and 1 base at J, with 11 bases between. The CDR3 spans 16 residues. Whole-study findings and limits: Reports credit the classifier with highly specific, highly sensitive diagnosis of cytomegalovirus status. Certain indistinguishable V segments, among them TRBV6-2 and TRBV6-3, were excluded. Several top significant clusters appeared, in a later analysis, to be linked to common viral pathogens. Previously analyzed data showed that most TCR beta V segments were productive at a frequency of about 90% or about 30%.

This clone was found a few times. The antigen is unknown. PCR primers comprised 60 Vbeta and 13 Jbeta primers. TCRdb's table, derived via immunoSEQ multiplex PCR, lists solely in-frame clones and lacks some. Of around 97,000 clones in the sample, over 8% are singletons; the top ten hold about 5%. The rearrangement joins TRBV5-1 to TRBJ2-2; the D gene is possibly TRBD1 (5 bases). Sequenced material: PBMCs. The source of this sequence is a man aged 50 or older in good health and CMV-seropositive. Here the CDR3 reads CASSLRGQGNTGELFF. The CDR3, as DNA: TGCGCCAGCAGCTTGAGAGGCCAGGGGAACACCGGGGAGCTGTTTTTT. Full variable domain (rest looked up from reference TRBV5-1 and TRBJ2-2): KAGVTQTPRYLIKTRGQQVTLSCSPISGHRSVSWYQQTPGQGLQFLFEYFSETQRNKGNFPGRFSGRQFSNSRSEMNVSTLELGDSALYLCASSLRGQGNTGELFFGEGSRLTVL.